A selection of T cell receptor beta chains follows, all from one sample in a study of a mutant IDH1 vaccine in newly diagnosed glioma. The antigens of these receptors remain unknown. Clones were sequenced by immunoSEQ multiplex PCR, and TCRdb holds only the in-frame ones, with some missing. The table has about 40,000 clones, approximately 89% seen once. This specimen was PBMCs, taken from a glioma patient whose treatment included an IDH1 peptide vaccine. These TCRs come from a man aged 45-60 years with glioma. CDR3s include the opening cysteine and the closing phenylalanine or tryptophan. A D gene is named only where the DNA matches it firmly. Clone size is shown for a subset of rows, as once, few, many or a class of expanded clone.

>TRBV9|.|.|TRBJ1-2
CASSAQTGTLYTF
TGTGCCAGCAGCGCCCAGACAGGAACCCTCTACACCTTC
>TRBV6-1|TRBD2|.|TRBJ2-4
CASQSSGRGEIQYF
TGTGCCAGCCAATCTAGCGGGAGAGGAGAAATTCAGTACTTC
>TRBV27|.|.|TRBJ2-1
CASGANYNEQFF
TGTGCCAGCGGGGCAAACTACAATGAGCAGTTCTTC
>TRBV5-1|.|.|TRBJ2-1
CASSRDRRENNEQFF
TGCGCCAGCAGCCGGGACCGTCGAGAAAACAATGAGCAGTTCTTC
>TRBV7-9|.|.|TRBJ1-5
CASSFQGIQPQHF
TGTGCCAGCAGCTTTCAGGGTATTCAGCCCCAGCATTTT
>TRBV4-1|TRBD1|.|TRBJ1-1
CASSPPQGGFTEAFF
TGCGCCAGCAGCCCCCCTCAGGGGGGATTCACTGAAGCTTTCTTT
>TRBV9|.|.|TRBJ1-6
CASSVGGSSYNSPLHF
TGTGCCAGCAGCGTCGGGGGAAGCTCCTATAATTCACCCCTCCACTTT
>TRBV11-2|.|few|TRBJ2-1
CASSLDRAGPYNEQFF
TGTGCCAGCAGCTTAGATAGAGCGGGTCCCTACAATGAGCAGTTCTTC
>TRBV4-1|TRBD1|.|TRBJ1-1
CASSPPGGLNTEAFF
TGCGCCAGCAGCCCCCCAGGGGGACTGAACACTGAAGCTTTCTTT
>TRBV6-4|.|.|TRBJ2-3
CASSSAPTDTQYF
TGTGCCAGCAGTTCCGCACCAACAGATACGCAGTATTTT
>TRBV7-8|TRBD2|.|TRBJ2-7
CASSLEVGLFSSHREQYF
TGTGCCAGCAGCTTAGAAGTGGGACTATTCAGTTCCCACCGCGAGCAGTACTTC
>TRBV7-2|TRBD2|.|TRBJ2-4
CASSLTSGSNIQYF
TGTGCCAGCAGTTTGACTAGCGGGAGTAACATTCAGTACTTC
>TRBV5-1|.|few|TRBJ1-5
CASGSRAKSNQPQHF
TGCGCCAGCGGATCCAGGGCTAAAAGCAATCAGCCCCAGCATTTT
>TRBV19|.|few|TRBJ1-5
CASSINRASNQPQHF
TGTGCCAGTAGTATAAACAGGGCCAGCAATCAGCCCCAGCATTTT
>TRBV4-3|.|.|TRBJ1-4
CASSQDQGGGKLFF
TGCGCCAGCAGCCAAGATCAAGGCGGGGGAAAACTGTTTTTT
>TRBV19|.|.|TRBJ1-5
CASSGGNQPQHF
TGTGCCAGCTCAGGGGGCAATCAGCCCCAGCATTTT
>TRBV28|.|.|TRBJ1-3
CATLGTPGTTSSGNTIYF
TGTGCCACCCTAGGGACTCCTGGGACAACGAGCTCTGGAAACACCATATATTTT
>TRBV4-1|TRBD1|.|TRBJ2-7
CASSRGQGYEQYF
TGCGCCAGCAGCCGGGGACAGGGCTACGAGCAGTACTTC
>TRBV4-1|.|.|TRBJ2-7
CASSQMSGASYEQYF
TGCGCCAGCAGCCAAATGAGCGGCGCCTCCTACGAGCAGTACTTC
>TRBV27|.|.|TRBJ2-7
CASHIHPTGPWGSYEQYF
TGTGCCAGTCATATCCACCCCACAGGTCCCTGGGGCTCCTACGAGCAGTACTTC
>TRBV28|.|.|TRBJ1-2
CASRMTGLARGYTF
TGTGCCAGCAGAATGACAGGTCTGGCGCGCGGCTACACCTTC
>TRBV29-1|TRBD2|once|TRBJ2-3
CSVDPTSGGTTDTQYF
TGCAGCGTCGATCCGACTAGCGGGGGGACCACAGATACGCAGTATTTT
>TRBV27|TRBD1|.|TRBJ1-5
CASRMTGGDQPQHF
TGTGCCAGCAGGATGACAGGGGGCGATCAGCCCCAGCATTTT
>TRBV30|TRBD1|.|TRBJ1-5
CAWKQGGSSNQPQHF
TGTGCCTGGAAGCAGGGGGGCTCAAGCAATCAGCCCCAGCATTTT
>TRBV15|.|few|TRBJ2-7
CATSSLGVRDEQYF
TGTGCCACCAGCAGTCTCGGGGTTCGTGACGAGCAGTACTTC
>TRBV5-8|.|.|TRBJ1-2
CASSLAAANYGYTF
TGTGCCAGCAGCTTGGCCGCAGCTAACTATGGCTACACCTTC
>TRBV19|.|.|TRBJ1-2
CASTLGGGATYGYTF
TGTGCCAGTACCCTCGGAGGGGGGGCGACCTATGGCTACACCTTC
>TRBV5-1|.|.|TRBJ1-1
CASSPRPKSDTEAFF
TGCGCCAGCAGCCCCCGCCCGAAATCGGACACTGAAGCTTTCTTT
>TRBV7-9|.|.|TRBJ1-1
CASSLAGRTEAFF
TGTGCCAGCAGCTTAGCCGGCAGAACTGAAGCTTTCTTT
>TRBV25-1|.|few|TRBJ1-2
CASKPLDSYGYTF
TGTGCCAGCAAACCCTTGGACAGTTATGGCTACACCTTC
>TRBV19|TRBD1|once|TRBJ1-6
CASSAGQYNSPLHF
TGTGCCAGTAGTGCGGGACAGTATAATTCACCCCTCCACTTT
>TRBV7-6|TRBD2|.|TRBJ2-3
CASSPNSGRSADTQYF
TGTGCCAGCAGCCCGAATAGCGGGAGGTCAGCAGATACGCAGTATTTT
>TRBV28|.|.|TRBJ1-6
CASRLRRESPLHF
TGTGCCAGCAGGTTACGGAGGGAATCACCCCTCCACTTT
>TRBV2|.|.|TRBJ1-1
CASSETGVNTEAFF
TGTGCCAGCAGTGAAACAGGAGTGAACACTGAAGCTTTCTTT
>TRBV9|.|.|TRBJ2-2
CASSVGAGANTGELFF
TGTGCCAGCAGCGTAGGGGCAGGGGCCAACACCGGGGAGCTGTTTTTT